This T cell receptor (beta chain) was sequenced for a study of blood T cells in healthy people across ages. Notes on this clonotype: Antigen: not known.

Study results and caveats: Donor CMV status, an unknown factor, possibly confounded changes in expanded clonotypes.

Primed by a sample-barcoded 5' primer and a J-beta primer mix, a second PCR proceeded for about 7 to 11 cycles. Every sample gave at least 2.5 million paired-end reads containing CDR3. Via MiXCR, TCRdb re-called the 5' RACE reads, giving one row per CDR3 protein. The sample yields 1.5 million to 2 million distinct CDR3 sequences, 28% seen once. The sequencing input was blood. This clonotype was obtained from a woman aged 25 to 45 in good health.

For the CDR3, the DNA is TGCGCCAGCACCGAAGGTGACGGACCCCTCCACTTT. Protein product: CASTEGDGPLHF. The rearrangement uses TRBV10-2 and TRBJ1-6; D not certain. Germline V gene lookup returns CDR1 WSHSY and CDR2 SAAADI. Trimming took off 7 bases at V and 12 bases at J, with 13 bases between the two ends. The CDR3 contains 12 residues.